This T cell receptor beta chain was sequenced during a study of shared clonotypes between healthy human individuals. Only in-frame clones appear in the TCRdb table, and some are missing; sequencing was by immunoSEQ multiplex PCR. This sample has millions of clones, with over 85% found just once. This CDR3 has 14 amino acids. After removal of 6 bases from V and 2 bases from J, the junction contained 5 bases not matched to a gene. From germline, CDR1 is SGHRS and CDR2 YFSETQ. V usage is TRBV5-1 and J usage is TRBJ1-2; 9 nucleotides match TRBD1. This receptor was identified in a man in his late teens or twenties in good health. Some clones in this sample may be carry-over from other donors' samples. Material: naive CD4+ T cells from PBMCs. Subset described: CD45RA+ positively selected. CDR3 in DNA: TGCGCCAGCAATCCGGGACAGGGAAACTATGGCTACACCTTC. Protein: CASNPGQGNYGYTF.